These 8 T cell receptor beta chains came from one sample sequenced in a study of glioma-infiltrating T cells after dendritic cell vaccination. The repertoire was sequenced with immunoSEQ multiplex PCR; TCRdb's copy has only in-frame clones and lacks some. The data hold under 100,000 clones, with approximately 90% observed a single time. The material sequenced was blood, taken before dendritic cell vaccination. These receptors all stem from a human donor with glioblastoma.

This chain's CDR3 is CASSLTGTTNTEAFF. The CDR3 DNA reads TGTGCCAGCAGTTTAACAGGGACGACGAACACTGAAGCTTTCTTT. The chain carries TRBV28 and TRBJ1-1; D perhaps matches TRBD1 (6 bases). CDR1 is MDHEN, CDR2 SYDVKM, per germline. V lost 2 bases and J 1 base, leaving 11 bases between the germline ends. The CDR3 spans 15 residues.

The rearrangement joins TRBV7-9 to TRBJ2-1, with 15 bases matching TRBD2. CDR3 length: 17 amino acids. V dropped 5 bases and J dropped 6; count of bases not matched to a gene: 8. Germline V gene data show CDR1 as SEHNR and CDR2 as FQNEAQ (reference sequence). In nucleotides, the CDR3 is TGTGCCAGCAGCGCACGCGGACTAGCGGGAGGGATCAATGAGCAGTTCTTC. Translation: CASSARGLAGGINEQFF.

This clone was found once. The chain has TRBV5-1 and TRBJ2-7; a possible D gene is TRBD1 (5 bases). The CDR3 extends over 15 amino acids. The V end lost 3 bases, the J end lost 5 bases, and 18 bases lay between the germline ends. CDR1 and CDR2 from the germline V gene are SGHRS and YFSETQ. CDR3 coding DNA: TGCGCCAGCAGCTCAGGGTTGCCGACCGGTGACGAGCAGTACTTC. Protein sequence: CASSSGLPTGDEQYF. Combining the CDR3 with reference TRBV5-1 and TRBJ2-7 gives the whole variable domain KAGVTQTPRYLIKTRGQQVTLSCSPISGHRSVSWYQQTPGQGLQFLFEYFSETQRNKGNFPGRFSGRQFSNSRSEMNVSTLELGDSALYLCASSSGLPTGDEQYFGPGTRLTVT.

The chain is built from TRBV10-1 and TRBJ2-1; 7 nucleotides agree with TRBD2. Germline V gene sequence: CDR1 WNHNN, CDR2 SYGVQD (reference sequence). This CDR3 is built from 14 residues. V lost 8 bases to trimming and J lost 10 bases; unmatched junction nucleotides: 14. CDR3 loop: CASSEGTTTEEQFF. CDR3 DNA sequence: TGCGCCAGCTCAGAAGGGACTACCACTGAGGAGCAGTTCTTC.

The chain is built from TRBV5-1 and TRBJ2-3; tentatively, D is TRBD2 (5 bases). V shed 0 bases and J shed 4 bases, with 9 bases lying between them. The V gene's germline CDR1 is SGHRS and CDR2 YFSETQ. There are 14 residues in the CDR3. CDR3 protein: CASSLEASPDTQYF. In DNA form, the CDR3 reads TGCGCCAGCAGCTTGGAGGCTAGCCCAGATACGCAGTATTTT.

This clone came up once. The CDR3 sequence: CASSGIGDRGYGYTF. The CDR3, as DNA: TGTGCCAGCAGCGGGATCGGGGACAGGGGCTATGGCTACACCTTC. The J gene is TRBJ1-2, the V gene TRBV9; 10 bases match TRBD1. Germline V gives CDR1 SGDLS, CDR2 YYNGEE. This CDR3 is built from 15 residues. Trimming removed 3 bases from V and 4 bases from J; junction bases left unmatched: 6.

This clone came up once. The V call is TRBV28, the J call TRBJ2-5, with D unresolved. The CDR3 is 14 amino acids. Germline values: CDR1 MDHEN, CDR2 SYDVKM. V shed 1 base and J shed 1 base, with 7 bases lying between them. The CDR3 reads CASSLYNGQETQYF. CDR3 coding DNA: TGTGCCAGCAGTTTATATAACGGCCAAGAGACCCAGTACTTC.

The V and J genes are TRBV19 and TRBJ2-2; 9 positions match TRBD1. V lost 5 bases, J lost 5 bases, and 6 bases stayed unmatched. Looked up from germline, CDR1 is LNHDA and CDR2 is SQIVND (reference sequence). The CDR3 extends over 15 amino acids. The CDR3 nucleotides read TGTGCCAGTAGTGCGGACAGGGGTATGACCGGGGAGCTGTTTTTT. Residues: CASSADRGMTGELFF.